The rows below give T cell receptor beta chains drawn from one sample of a study of T cells after yellow fever vaccination. From the 5' RACE reads, TCRdb called clonotypes with MiXCR, one entry per CDR3 protein. The data hold about 360,000 distinct CDR3 sequences, with roughly 6.2% observed a single time. The starting material was PBMCs, obtained 5 days after the yellow fever booster vaccination. These receptors all stem from a man aged 30 to 39 who received the YFV17D yellow fever vaccine. CDR3s include the opening cysteine and the closing phenylalanine or tryptophan. Fields, in order: J gene, V gene, D gene, clone size, CDR3 DNA, CDR3 protein. The D gene is left open where the match is weak. Clone size is given for some rows only: seen once, a few or many times, or a class if the clone is expanded.

>TRBJ2-7|TRBV5-1|.|few
TGCGCCAGCAGCTTGAAGAATCAGGGGAACTACGAGCAGTACTTC
CASSLKNQGNYEQYF
>TRBJ2-7|TRBV15|.|few
TGTGCCACCAGCAGAGGAGCAGGGAAAAGCTCCTACGAGCAGTACTTC
CATSRGAGKSSYEQYF
>TRBJ2-5|TRBV5-1|TRBD1|few
TGCGCCAGCAGCTTGGCTATCGGACAGGGCCAAGAGACCCAGTACTTC
CASSLAIGQGQETQYF
>TRBJ2-5|TRBV14|.|many
TGTGCCAGCAGCCAAGACTACGGCCAAGAGACCCAGTACTTC
CASSQDYGQETQYF
>TRBJ2-6|TRBV5-1|TRBD1|few
TGCGCCAGCAGCTTGGGGCCGGGACAGGGCAGCTCTGGGGCCAACGTCCTGACTTTC
CASSLGPGQGSSGANVLTF
>TRBJ2-7|TRBV27|.|few
TGTGCCAGCCAGAAGGCCGGAAGCTCCTACGAGCAGTACTTC
CASQKAGSSYEQYF
>TRBJ2-7|TRBV12-3/TRBV12-4|.|.
TGTGCCAGCAGTTTAAATGGCCTAGCCGAGCAGTACTTC
CASSLNGLAEQYF
>TRBJ2-7|TRBV5-1|TRBD2|few
TGCGCCAGCCGGCCCACTAGCGGGAGTACGTCCGAGCAGTACTTC
CASRPTSGSTSEQYF
>TRBJ2-1|TRBV2|TRBD2|.
TGTGCCAGCAGTGCAGGGACTAGCGGGAACAATGAGCAGTTCTTC
CASSAGTSGNNEQFF
>TRBJ2-1|TRBV19|TRBD2|.
TGTGCCAGTAGTATCCGTTGGGCGGGAGGGCCCTCGGGGTACAATGAGCAGTTCTTC
CASSIRWAGGPSGYNEQFF
>TRBJ2-1|TRBV29-1|.|many
TGCAGCGTTGAAGCGGGAATCTCCTACAATGAGCAGTTCTTC
CSVEAGISYNEQFF
>TRBJ2-7|TRBV6-1|.|many
TGTGCCAGCAGTCATGACTCAAAGAGCTCCTACGAGCAGTACTTC
CASSHDSKSSYEQYF
>TRBJ2-1|TRBV19|TRBD2|.
TGTGCCAGTAGTCGGAGGGGAAGTGAACTAGCGGGAGGTTTCCTCAATGAGCAGTTCTTC
CASSRRGSELAGGFLNEQFF
>TRBJ2-1|TRBV18|.|few
TGTGCCAGCTCACCACAACCGCGTGGGAGCTCCTACAATGAGCAGTTCTTC
CASSPQPRGSSYNEQFF
>TRBJ2-1|TRBV25-1|.|.
TGTGCCAGCTCAGACTGGACTTCCTACAATGAGCAGTTCTTC
CASSDWTSYNEQFF
>TRBJ2-1|TRBV12-3/TRBV12-4|TRBD2|many
TGTGCCAGCAGCAACAGCCTAGCGGGAGTGGTCGATGAGCAGTTCTTC
CASSNSLAGVVDEQFF
>TRBJ1-1|TRBV3-1|TRBD1|.
TGTGCCAGCAGCCAAGAAGGGCAGGGGGCGCCTTCGGCTGAAGCTTTCTTT
CASSQEGQGAPSAEAFF
>TRBJ2-2|TRBV12-3/TRBV12-4|.|many
TGTGCCAGCAGTTTTTCGGGGCCCGGGGAGCTGTTTTTT
CASSFSGPGELFF
>TRBJ2-3|TRBV20-1|.|few
TGCAGTGCCCTCGCGTCTAGAGGGGGAGATACGCAGTATTTT
CSALASRGGDTQYF
>TRBJ2-4|TRBV4-3|TRBD1|.
TGCGCCAGCAGCCCAGAGACAGGGGGCGCGGGCATTCAGTACTTC
CASSPETGGAGIQYF
>TRBJ2-7|TRBV7-2|.|many
TGTGCCAGCAGCCTGGAGAGCATCTCCTACGAGCAGTACTTC
CASSLESISYEQYF
>TRBJ2-5|TRBV7-2|TRBD1|few
TGTGCCAGCAGCTTAGGCCCGGGACAGACACAAGAGACCCAGTACTTC
CASSLGPGQTQETQYF
>TRBJ2-2|TRBV5-1|TRBD2|few
TGCGCCAGCAGCCAAACTAGCGGCCATAACACCGGGGAGCTGTTTTTT
CASSQTSGHNTGELFF
>TRBJ1-6|TRBV20-1|.|few
TGCAGTGCTAGAGACAGAAGCTCCTATAATTCACCCCTCCACTTT
CSARDRSSYNSPLHF
>TRBJ2-1|TRBV30|TRBD2|many
TGTGCCTGGAGTAGAAGGGAGGGCCTTGTAAGTGAGCAGTTCTTC
CAWSRREGLVSEQFF
>TRBJ2-7|TRBV6-1|TRBD1|many
TGTGCCAGCCGTAATGGACAGGGGGCTTACGAGCAGTACTTC
CASRNGQGAYEQYF
>TRBJ2-4|TRBV18|TRBD2|few
TGTGCCAGCTCACCCTCCGGGACTAGCGGGCCCATTCAGTACTTC
CASSPSGTSGPIQYF
>TRBJ1-6|TRBV6-5|.|.
TGTGCCAGCACCCAATTTGGTTCACCCCTCCACTTT
CASTQFGSPLHF
>TRBJ2-1|TRBV4-2|.|many
TGTGCCAGCAGCCACTCTGGTTTAGGGAATGAGCAGTTCTTC
CASSHSGLGNEQFF
>TRBJ1-1|TRBV12-3/TRBV12-4|.|many
TGTGCCAGCAGCTGGGGCGAGAACACTGAAGCTTTCTTT
CASSWGENTEAFF
>TRBJ1-2|TRBV20-1|TRBD1|many
TGCAGTGCTTCCGGACAGGGAAATGGCTACACCTTC
CSASGQGNGYTF
>TRBJ2-1|TRBV5-6|.|.
TGTGCCAGCAGCGGGGACAATGAGCAGTGCTTC
CASSGDNEQCF
>TRBJ2-1|TRBV5-1|.|.
TGCGCCAGCAGCTCGATCAACACGCGCGATGAGCAGTTCTTC
CASSSINTRDEQFF
>TRBJ1-4|TRBV11-2|TRBD1|.
TGTGCCAGCAGCCGGACAGGGATTAATGAAAAACTGTTTTTT
CASSRTGINEKLFF
>TRBJ2-7|TRBV29-1|TRBD2|.
TGCAGCGTTGAGACCGGGACTAGTTTGCCCTACGAGCAGTACTTC
CSVETGTSLPYEQYF
>TRBJ2-1|TRBV4-3|TRBD2|few
TGCGCCAGCAGCCATGGAGGACTAGCGGGGACCTACAATGAGCAGTTCTTC
CASSHGGLAGTYNEQFF